The 8 T cell receptor beta chains listed next were all sequenced from one sample in a study of Ad26.COV2.S vaccination and SARS-CoV-2 variants. Treatment specified: approximately 18 received Ad26.COV2.S at low or high dose, single or two shots; about 5 received placebo; per-sample allocation not given. Sampling was done on day 63 after the first vaccine or placebo injection. TCRdb's copy holds only in-frame clones and misses some; the assay was immunoSEQ multiplex PCR. There are about 680,000 clones in the sample; about 89% occur only once, and roughly 1.5% lies in the top ten. Sequenced material: peripheral blood, taken in a trial of Ad26.COV2.S vaccine versus placebo. Every receptor here comes from a person aged 18-65 years who received the Ad26.COV2.S COVID-19 vaccine or a placebo.

The chain is built from TRBV7-9 and TRBJ2-7; 9 nucleotides line up with TRBD2. This CDR3 has 18 amino acids. Per germline, CDR1 SEHNR and CDR2 FQNEAQ (reference sequence). V dropped 1 base and J dropped 3; count of bases not matched to a gene: 13. This CDR3 reads CASSLGLAGLKYVYEQYF. The CDR3 DNA reads as TGTGCCAGCAGCTTAGGTCTAGCGGGATTAAAATACGTCTACGAGCAGTACTTC.

The J gene is TRBJ2-5, the V gene TRBV4-1; 10 bases map to TRBD2. V trimming: 6 bases; J trimming: 5 bases; junction bases outside the gene matches: 3. The CDR3 extends over 13 amino acids. Germline CDR1 MGHRA, CDR2 YSYEKL. Here the CDR3 reads CASSPLAGETQYF. The DNA for the CDR3 is TGCGCCAGCAGTCCACTAGCGGGGGAGACCCAGTACTTC.

The chain joins TRBV11-2 to TRBJ1-4; a possible D gene is TRBD1 (5 bases). The CDR3 length is 16 residues. Germline V gives CDR1 SGHAT, CDR2 FQNNGV. Deletions cut 1 base from V and 4 bases from J, with 13 bases between. The CDR3 nucleotides are TGTGCCAGCAGCTTAGGTTTTACCAGGGTTAATGAAAAACTGTTTTTT. It translates to CASSLGFTRVNEKLFF.

The rearrangement joins TRBV3-1 (or the pseudogene TRBV3-2) to TRBJ2-3, with no clear D. V lost 3 bases to trimming and J lost 4 bases, with 14 bases between them. The CDR3 loop spans 15 amino acids. Germline CDR1 and CDR2: LGHDT and YNNKEL (reference sequence). In nucleotides, the CDR3 is TGTGCCAGCAGCCAGAGGCCCTCGGCGGCAGATACGCAGTATTTT. Its translation is CASSQRPSAADTQYF.

The V and J genes are TRBV4-3 and TRBJ2-3; 9 bases line up with TRBD2. This CDR3 spans 14 amino acids. The J segment lost 5 bases and the V segment lost 3 bases, leaving 3 bases of the junction unmatched. Per germline, CDR1 LGHNA and CDR2 YSLEER. The CDR3 loop is CASSQRGGQDTQYF. CDR3 sequence (DNA): TGCGCCAGCAGCCAGCGGGGGGGACAAGATACGCAGTATTTT.

This clone was detected once. The chain has TRBV24-1 and TRBJ2-1; TRBD2 matches 11 bases. CDR3 length equals 14 residues. Germline values: CDR1 KGHDR, CDR2 SFDVKD. V lost 10 bases, J lost 0 bases, and 1 base stayed unmatched. The CDR3 nucleotides read TGTGCCACTGGACTAGCGGGCTCCTACAATGAGCAGTTCTTC. Amino acids: CATGLAGSYNEQFF.

The chain links TRBV7-9 to TRBJ2-5, with D hard to call. This CDR3 spans 12 amino acids. Between the trimmed V and J ends, which lost 3 bases and 1 base, there was a span of 3 bases. Germline-derived CDR1 and CDR2 are SEHNR and FQNEAQ (reference sequence). The chain's CDR3 is CASSFSQETQYF. In DNA form, the CDR3 reads TGTGCCAGCAGCTTTAGCCAAGAGACCCAGTACTTC.

This clone is a singleton in its sample. The gene calls are TRBV2 and TRBJ2-1; maybe TRBD2 (7 bases). The V and J ends lost 11 bases and 7 bases respectively, with 24 bases between them. CDR3 length: 15 amino acids. Germline CDR1 is SNHLY and CDR2 is FYNNEI. The CDR3: CARTRGGGAFNEQFF. The DNA for the CDR3 is TGTGCCCGCACTCGGGGTGGGGGGGCCTTTAATGAGCAGTTCTTC.